Below, 27 T cell receptor beta chains from the same sample are listed, as sequenced in a study of graft-versus-host responses after intestinal transplantation. Their specific antigens are unknown. Profiling relied on immunoSEQ multiplex PCR, and the TCRdb table lists in-frame clones only, not all of them. The sample shows over 70,000 clones, about four fifths of them seen only once. The input for sequencing was unstimulated CD8+ T cells sorted from spleen or lymph node cells, taken before intestinal transplant. These receptors were taken from a human donor who received an intestinal transplant.

This chain connects TRBV5-1 to TRBJ2-7, with D maybe TRBD2 (5 bases). Germline CDR1 reads SGHRS; CDR2 reads YFSETQ. The germline V and J ends were trimmed by 2 bases and 0 bases, with 9 bases remaining between them. The CDR3 has 14 residues. The chain's CDR3 is CASSLFGGSYEQYF. Here the CDR3 DNA reads TGCGCCAGCAGCTTATTTGGAGGCTCCTACGAGCAGTACTTC. Together with reference TRBV5-1 and TRBJ2-7, the CDR3 gives the full variable domain: KAGVTQTPRYLIKTRGQQVTLSCSPISGHRSVSWYQQTPGQGLQFLFEYFSETQRNKGNFPGRFSGRQFSNSRSEMNVSTLELGDSALYLCASSLFGGSYEQYFGPGTRLTVT.

V gene TRBV7-9 combines with J gene TRBJ2-7; D may be TRBD1 (6 bases). Germline V CDR1 and CDR2: SEHNR, FQNEAQ (reference sequence). The CDR3 covers 13 residues. V was clipped by 5 bases and J by 4 bases, with 12 bases between them. Here the CDR3 DNA reads TGTGCCAGCAGCCTGGACAGCTATTACGAGCAGTACTTC. This translates into CASSLDSYYEQYF.

The rearrangement links TRBV19 to TRBJ2-1; D gene ambiguous. The CDR3 has 13 amino acids. V lost 6 bases, J lost 4 bases, and 10 bases lay in between. The germline CDR1 and CDR2 sequences are LNHDA and SQIVND (reference sequence). CDR3 DNA sequence: TGTGCCAGTAGCCCCGCCGGGTACAATGAGCAGTTCTTC. This encodes CASSPAGYNEQFF.

The gene calls are TRBV5-4 and TRBJ2-3; 8 bases are a match to TRBD1. V shed 5 bases, J shed 0 bases, and the junction held 5 bases outside the gene matches. Germline V gene sequence: CDR1 SGHNT, CDR2 YYREEE (reference sequence). CDR3 length: 15 amino acids. The CDR3 nucleotides read TGTGCCAGCAGGGCGCAGGGGGCTAGCACAGATACGCAGTATTTT. This codes for CASRAQGASTDTQYF.

This chain joins TRBV10-3 and TRBJ2-1; 15 positions match TRBD2. This CDR3 comprises 19 residues. The ends lost 3 bases at V and 2 bases at J; junction bases unmatched: 8. From germline, CDR1 is ENHRY and CDR2 SYGVKD. CDR3 amino acids: CAISDPGLAGGATYNEQFF. The CDR3 bases are TGTGCCATCAGTGATCCGGGACTAGCGGGAGGTGCTACCTACAATGAGCAGTTCTTC.

The chain links TRBV27 to TRBJ2-6; the match to TRBD1 covers 7 bases. The CDR3 runs to 15 residues. From germline, CDR1 is MNHEY and CDR2 SMNVEV (reference sequence). Unmatched junction bases numbered 3, after V lost 5 bases and J lost 2 bases. The DNA of the CDR3 is TGTGCCAGCAGTCATACAGGGGCTGGGGCCAACGTCCTGACTTTC. Translating it yields CASSHTGAGANVLTF.

The chain has TRBV19 and TRBJ1-5; D possibly corresponds to TRBD1 (5 bases). The CDR3 consists of 13 residues. The V end lost 3 bases, the J end lost 4 bases, and 7 bases lay between the germline ends. CDR1 is LNHDA and CDR2 is SQIVND in the germline V gene (reference sequence). Here the CDR3 reads CASSIPGNQPQHF. The CDR3 DNA sequence: TGTGCCAGTAGTATCCCAGGGAATCAGCCCCAGCATTTT.

The CDR3 loop reads CAISDPSSGPETQYF. CDR3 sequence (DNA): TGTGCCATCAGTGACCCCTCTAGCGGACCAGAGACCCAGTACTTC. This chain connects TRBV10-3 to TRBJ2-5, with 7 bases that match TRBD2. V gave up 3 bases and J gave up 4 bases; unmatched junction bases: 8. In germline, CDR1 is ENHRY, CDR2 SYGVKD. The CDR3 has 15 amino acids.

The rearrangement joins TRBV5-4 to TRBJ2-1; D is perhaps TRBD1 (6 bases). V shed 0 bases and J shed 0 bases, with 16 bases lying between them. The germline V gene has CDR1 SGHNT and CDR2 YYREEE (reference sequence). CDR3 length: 18 amino acids. The CDR3 loop is CASSLVQGSVSSYNEQFF. The CDR3 DNA reads TGTGCCAGCAGCTTGGTACAGGGTTCCGTCAGCTCCTACAATGAGCAGTTCTTC. Variable domain in full (rest from reference TRBV5-4 and TRBJ2-1): ETGVTQSPTHLIKTRGQQVTLRCSSQSGHNTVSWYQQALGQGPQFIFQYYREEENGRGNFPPRFSGLQFPNYSSELNVNALELDDSALYLCASSLVQGSVSSYNEQFFGPGTRLTVL.

J is TRBJ2-7 and V is TRBV5-1; TRBD2 matches 8 bases. The germline V gene has CDR1 SGHRS and CDR2 YFSETQ. The V and J ends lost 3 bases and 0 bases, in that order; junction bases with no gene match: 5. This CDR3 contains 15 residues. DNA of the CDR3: TGCGCCAGCAGCTCACGGACTAGCCTCTCCTACGAGCAGTACTTC. This translates into CASSSRTSLSYEQYF.

V and J are TRBV27 and TRBJ1-6; perhaps TRBD1 as D (5 bases). Germline V gene lookup returns CDR1 MNHEY and CDR2 SMNVEV (reference sequence). CDR3 length: 14 residues. With 6 bases removed from V and 7 bases from J, the gap between germline ends came to 13 bases. DNA for the CDR3: TGTGCCAGCAGCCCAGGGACGGTAAATTCACCCCTCCACTTT. Translating gives CASSPGTVNSPLHF.

This clone was detected only once. The gene calls are TRBV28 and TRBJ1-3; D call uncertain. V was shortened by 5 bases and J by 0 bases, with 11 bases between the two germline ends. The CDR3 loop spans 15 amino acids. Germline V gene sequence: CDR1 MDHEN, CDR2 SYDVKM. DNA for the CDR3: TGTGCCAGCAGTGAACTCTCGAGCTCTGGAAACACCATATATTTT. This translates into CASSELSSSGNTIYF.

This chain links TRBV28 with TRBJ2-3; D not resolved. The CDR3 loop spans 17 amino acids. V was pared by 5 bases and J by 2 bases, with 20 bases between. Germline CDR1 is MDHEN and CDR2 is SYDVKM. CDR3 sequence: CASSQWQTRYLTDTQYF. CDR3 DNA sequence: TGTGCCAGCAGTCAATGGCAGACTCGCTACCTCACAGATACGCAGTATTTT.

This chain connects TRBV13 to TRBJ1-1, with D unresolved. This CDR3 spans 12 amino acids. From germline, CDR1 is PRHDT and CDR2 FYEKMQ (reference sequence). V shed 5 bases and J shed 4 bases, with 8 bases lying between them. The CDR3 DNA sequence: TGTGCCAGCAGCAGGGTCGGCACTGAAGCTTTCTTT. Translating gives CASSRVGTEAFF.

The rearrangement joins TRBV7-6 to TRBJ1-1, with TRBD1 matching over 9 bases. Per germline, CDR1 SGHVS and CDR2 FNYEAQ. This CDR3 is 14 amino acids long. V lost 4 bases, J lost 3 bases, and 3 bases stayed unmatched. The CDR3: CASSSRQGDTEAFF. CDR3 coding DNA: TGTGCCAGCAGCTCGAGACAGGGGGACACTGAAGCTTTCTTT.

This CDR3 reads CASSYEAGAYNEQFF. The DNA of the CDR3 is TGCGCCAGCAGCTACGAAGCGGGGGCCTACAATGAGCAGTTCTTC. The rearrangement uses TRBV5-1 and TRBJ2-1; 8 bases are shared with TRBD2. The CDR3 is 15 residues long. V lost 3 bases to trimming and J lost 2 bases; unmatched junction nucleotides: 4. CDR1 is SGHRS and CDR2 is YFSETQ in the germline V gene.

This clone was recorded only once. The V gene is TRBV5-1, the J gene TRBJ1-1; D is possibly TRBD1 (6 bases). Germline CDR1 and CDR2: SGHRS and YFSETQ. V was cut by 2 bases and J by 6 bases, with 11 bases left in between. This CDR3 is 13 amino acids long. The DNA for the CDR3 is TGCGCCAGCAGCTTACCGGGGGCGGCTGAAGCTTTCTTT. Translation gives CASSLPGAAEAFF.

CDR3 loop: CAVIGSTSGNTIYF. The CDR3 DNA is TGTGCCGTCATAGGGTCTACCTCTGGAAACACCATATATTTT. The chain joins TRBV6-6 to TRBJ1-3, with D unresolved. From germline, CDR1 is MNHNY and CDR2 SVGAGI (reference sequence). CDR3 length equals 14 residues. The V and J ends lost 11 bases and 0 bases respectively, with 14 bases between them.

This chain links TRBV10-1 with TRBJ1-6; D unresolved. From germline, CDR1 is WNHNN and CDR2 SYGVQD (reference sequence). Trimming left V 0 bases short and J 7 bases short, with 4 bases between. This CDR3 is built from 13 residues. The CDR3 protein is CASSESRNSPLHF. The CDR3 region has the DNA TGCGCCAGCAGTGAGTCTAGGAATTCACCCCTCCACTTT.

This rearrangement joins TRBV19 to TRBJ2-2, with a possible D match to TRBD2 (6 bases). Trimming cost V 4 bases and J 6 bases, with 6 bases left between them. The CDR3 loop spans 12 amino acids. Germline V gene lookup returns CDR1 LNHDA and CDR2 SQIVND (reference sequence). This chain's CDR3 is CASSRGAGELFF. In nucleotides, the CDR3 is TGTGCCAGTAGTAGGGGGGCCGGGGAGCTGTTTTTT. Full variable domain (missing parts from reference TRBV19 and TRBJ2-2): DGGITQSPKYLFRKEGQNVTLSCEQNLNHDAMYWYRQDPGQGLRLIYYSQIVNDFQKGDIAEGYSVSREKKESFPLTVTSAQKNPTAFYLCASSRGAGELFFGEGSRLTVL.

V and J are TRBV10-3 and TRBJ2-3; D could derive from TRBD1 or TRBD2 (6 bases each). Germline lookup yields CDR1 ENHRY and CDR2 SYGVKD. This CDR3 spans 17 amino acids. V was trimmed by 10 bases and J by 5 bases, leaving 28 bases between them. The CDR3 here is CATKPGGRAPPQDTQYF. In DNA, the CDR3 is TGTGCCACAAAGCCCGGGGGCCGAGCACCCCCCCAAGATACGCAGTATTTT.

V gene TRBV4-2 combines with J gene TRBJ2-3, with D unclear. This CDR3 is built from 16 residues. The V gene's germline CDR1 is LGHNA and CDR2 YNFKEQ. Trimming left V 1 base short and J 2 bases short, with 13 bases between. The CDR3 loop is CASSQAVGGITDTQYF. In nucleotides, the CDR3 is TGTGCCAGCAGCCAAGCCGTCGGCGGTATCACAGATACGCAGTATTTT.

The chain has TRBV2 and TRBJ2-3; D gene uncertain. The V gene's germline CDR1 is SNHLY and CDR2 FYNNEI. CDR3 length: 12 amino acids. The ends were cut back, 9 bases at V and 4 bases at J, with 11 bases in the middle. CDR3 amino acids: CASLGFPDTQYF. Here the CDR3 DNA reads TGTGCCAGTCTTGGGTTCCCAGATACGCAGTATTTT.

V usage is TRBV6-5 and J usage is TRBJ2-5, with D maybe TRBD2 (6 bases). Germline V lookup: CDR1 MNHEY, CDR2 SVGAGI. V was pared by 6 bases and J by 5 bases, with 16 bases between. CDR3 length: 14 residues. The CDR3 nucleotides are TGTGCCAGCAGCGTCGCGGGGTCACGGGAGACCCAGTACTTC. It specifies CASSVAGSRETQYF.

The chain has TRBV27 and TRBJ2-5; a possible D gene is TRBD2 (5 bases). This CDR3 has 15 residues. V gave up 3 bases and J gave up 1 base, with 12 bases separating them. Germline CDR1 and CDR2: MNHEY and SMNVEV (reference sequence). CDR3 in amino acids: CASSLRTPVQETQYF. The DNA of the CDR3 is TGTGCCAGCAGTTTGAGGACTCCTGTCCAAGAGACCCAGTACTTC.

This clone was seen more than once but under ten times. The chain is built from TRBV13 and TRBJ1-3; the D is unclear. This CDR3 has 14 residues. Germline CDR1 is PRHDT and CDR2 is FYEKMQ (reference sequence). V lost 5 bases to trimming and J lost 2 bases, with 10 bases between them. This CDR3 reads CASSRERPGNTIYF. The CDR3 DNA follows: TGTGCCAGCAGCCGGGAGAGGCCTGGAAACACCATATATTTT. The full variable domain, with the rest looked up from reference TRBV13 and TRBJ1-3, is AAGVIQSPRHLIKEKRETATLKCYPIPRHDTVYWYQQGPGQDPQFLISFYEKMQSDKGSIPDRFSAQQFSDYHSELNMSSLELGDSALYFCASSRERPGNTIYFGEGSWLTVV.

This chain uses TRBV28 with TRBJ2-2; TRBD1 agrees at 8 bases. The CDR3 length is 15 residues. The germline V gene encodes CDR1 MDHEN and CDR2 SYDVKM. J was trimmed by 5 bases and V by 5 bases; bases with no gene match: 7. The CDR3 nucleotides read TGTGCCAGCAGTCCCCGACAGGGGAGAACCGGGGAGCTGTTTTTT. It codes for CASSPRQGRTGELFF.